This note documents a single TCR beta chain sequence. This clone's antigen is unknown. No much larger clonotype is one base removed from it; base qualities were not supplied. Other DNA variants within this sample encode the same CDR3. TCRbeta CDR3 regions were amplified from genomic DNA using the immunoSEQ Assay, a bias-controlled multiplex PCR. The original pipeline was this. Within the assay, amplification of reference gene primers was used to estimate how many nucleated cells each sample contained. Sequence reads were collapsed and filtered to measure the absolute abundance of every unique TCRbeta CDR3 rearrangement. For each sample, productive Simpson clonality was calculated as the square root of Simpson's diversity index across productive rearrangements. TCRdb provides this immuneACCESS table in a form limited to in-frame rearrangements. Some clones are lacking; in checked studies, under half of them reflect an unresolved V gene, and why the rest are absent is not known. That table furnishes V, J and clone size, whereas the DNA furnished D and trimming. This sample is represented by roughly 340,000 clones; around 86% of them were singletons. The biggest ten clones account for about 6% of the sample.

These data come from a study of blood T cell repertoires in COVID-19 (dated by TCRdb to about 2020). About the full investigation: Samples from collaborators originated in the United States, Italy and Spain and spanned both the acute and convalescent phases of COVID-19. The prospective study material was composed of cDNA or gDNA derived from T cells, B-cell-depleted T cells, or PBMCs. Deeply sampled blood TCRbeta repertoires from subjects exposed to, actively infected with, or recovered from COVID-19 were included in the dataset. The repertoires were released in a freely available public database meant as a resource for research on the immune response to SARS-CoV-2. The samples were drawn from the first 160 participants of the ongoing ImmuneRACE study and from roughly 1,300 subjects provided by 6 global collaborators. Sample metadata almost always included a de-identified subject ID, COVID-19 status, age in years and sex. HLA class I and class II types, where available, came from metadata supplied by the sample provider rather than from assay-based typing.

One collaborating source in Seattle enrolled patients while the patients were actively infected and followed the patients over time throughout the course of disease. The collaborating institutions used their own protocols to collect whole blood in K2EDTA tubes. Collaborator samples were shipped for TCRbeta analysis as frozen whole blood, isolated PBMCs, or DNA extracted from either sample type. Results and caveats for the whole study, not just this receptor: The amount of clinical and demographic metadata varied by source and participant and was provided uncurated.

The source of this sequence is a woman between 45 and 65 years old with COVID-19, enrolled during active disease. Sequences were obtained from peripheral blood.

At the DNA level, the sequence is TGTGCCAGCAGCTTAGTAGGGGCCCCAGATACGCAGTATTTT. Its coded protein is CASSLVGAPDTQYF. The V gene is TRBV11-2 and the J gene is TRBJ2-3, with TRBD1 perhaps the D gene, on 5 matching bases. V is clipped by 1 base and J by 4 bases, and the sequence between their germline boundaries is 9 bases long. For CDR1 and CDR2, the germline V gene lists SGHAT and FQNNGV. Spanning cysteine to phenylalanine, the CDR3 consists of 14 amino acids. The entry retains the CDR3 DNA only, 42 bases that are in frame from base 1.